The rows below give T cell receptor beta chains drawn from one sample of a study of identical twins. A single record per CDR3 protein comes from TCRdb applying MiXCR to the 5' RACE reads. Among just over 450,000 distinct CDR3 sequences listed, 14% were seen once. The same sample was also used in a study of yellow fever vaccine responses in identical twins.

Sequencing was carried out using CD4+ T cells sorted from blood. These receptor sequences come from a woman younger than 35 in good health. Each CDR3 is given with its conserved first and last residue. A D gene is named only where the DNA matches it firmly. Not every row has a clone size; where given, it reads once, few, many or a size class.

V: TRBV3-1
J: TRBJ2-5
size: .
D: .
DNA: TGTGCCAGCAGCCCGTCCCTGGGGCCAGGGGAAGAGACCCAGTACTTC
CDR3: CASSPSLGPGEETQYF

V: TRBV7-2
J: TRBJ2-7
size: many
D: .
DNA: TGTGCCAGCAGCTGGAAGACAGGGGACTACTCCTACGAGCAGTACTTC
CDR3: CASSWKTGDYSYEQYF

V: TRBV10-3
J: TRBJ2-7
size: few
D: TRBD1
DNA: TGTGCCATCAGTACAGGGGGCAGCGCGTACGAGCAGTACTTC
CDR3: CAISTGGSAYEQYF

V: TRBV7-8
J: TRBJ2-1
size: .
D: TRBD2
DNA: TGTGCCAGCAGCTTAGCGCCGGGACTAGGGGCAAGTGAGCAGTTCTTC
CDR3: CASSLAPGLGASEQFF

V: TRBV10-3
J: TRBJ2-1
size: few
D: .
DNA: TGTGCCATCAGGCACGTCAACCTCGGGGATGAGCAGTTCTTC
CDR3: CAIRHVNLGDEQFF

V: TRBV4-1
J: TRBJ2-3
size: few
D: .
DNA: TGCGCCAGCAGCCAAGATCCCGGGGTAGCGGAGACTTGGGCTAGCACAGATACGCAGTATTTT
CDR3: CASSQDPGVAETWASTDTQYF

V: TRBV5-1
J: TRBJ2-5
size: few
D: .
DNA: TGCGCCAGCAGCGAATTCCGGGACGCTCAAGAGACCCAGTACTTC
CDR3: CASSEFRDAQETQYF

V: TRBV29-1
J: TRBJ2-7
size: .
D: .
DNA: TGCAGCGTTGAGGGGGGGCGGAACGAGCAGTACTTC
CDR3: CSVEGGRNEQYF

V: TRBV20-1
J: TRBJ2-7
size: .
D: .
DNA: TGCAGTGCTAGACGGGCTAGTCCCTACGAGCAGTACTTC
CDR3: CSARRASPYEQYF

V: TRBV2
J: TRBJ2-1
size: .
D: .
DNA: TGTGCCAGCAGTCCAGAGGGAAAAAGCTCCTACAATGAGCAGTTCTTC
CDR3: CASSPEGKSSYNEQFF

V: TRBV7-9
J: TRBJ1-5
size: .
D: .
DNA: TGTGCCAGCAGCTTAATAGATAGCAATCAGCCCCAGCATTTT
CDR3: CASSLIDSNQPQHF

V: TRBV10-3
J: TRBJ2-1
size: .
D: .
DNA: TGTGCCATCAGTGTGCCGGCCTACAATGAGCAGTTCTTC
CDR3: CAISVPAYNEQFF

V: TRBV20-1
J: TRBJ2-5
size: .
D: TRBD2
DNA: TGCAGTGCTCAGACTAGCGGGAGAGGAGAGACCCAGTACTTC
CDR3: CSAQTSGRGETQYF

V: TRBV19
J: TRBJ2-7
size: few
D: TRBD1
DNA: TGTGCCAGTAGTATAACCGGGACAGGGGACCACGAGCAGTACTTC
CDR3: CASSITGTGDHEQYF

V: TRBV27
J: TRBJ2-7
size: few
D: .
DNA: TGTGCCAGCAGTTTATGGGGCGGGGACGAGCAGTACTTC
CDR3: CASSLWGGDEQYF

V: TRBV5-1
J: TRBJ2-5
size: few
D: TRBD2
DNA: TGCGCCAGCAGCTCGGGGGCCCTAGCGGGGTTAGAGACCCAGTACTTC
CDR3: CASSSGALAGLETQYF

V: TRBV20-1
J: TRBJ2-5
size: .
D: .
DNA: TGCAGTGCTAGCGGGGGACTTTCATTCGGTACCCAGTACTTC
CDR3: CSASGGLSFGTQYF

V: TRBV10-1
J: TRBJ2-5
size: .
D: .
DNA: TGCGCCAGCAGTGAAAGCGGAGACCAAGAGACCCAGTACTTC
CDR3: CASSESGDQETQYF

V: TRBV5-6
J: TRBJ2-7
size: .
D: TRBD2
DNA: TGTGCCAGCAGCTACTTTGGACTAGCGGGGACCTACGAGCAGTACTTC
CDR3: CASSYFGLAGTYEQYF

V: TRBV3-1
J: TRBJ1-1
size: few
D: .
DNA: TGTGCCAGCAGCCGGGACTGGAACACTGAAGCTTTCTTT
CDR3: CASSRDWNTEAFF

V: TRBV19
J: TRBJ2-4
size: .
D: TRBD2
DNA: TGTGCCACCGGACTAGCGGGAGGGACGAACATTCAGTACTTC
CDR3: CATGLAGGTNIQYF

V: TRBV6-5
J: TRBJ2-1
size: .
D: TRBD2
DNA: TGTGCCAGCAGTTCCGCACTAGCGGCCGACTACAATGAGCAGTTCTTC
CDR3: CASSSALAADYNEQFF

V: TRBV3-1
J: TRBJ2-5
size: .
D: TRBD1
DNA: TGTGCCAGCAGCCATGGGACAGGGGGAAAGACCCAGTACTTC
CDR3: CASSHGTGGKTQYF

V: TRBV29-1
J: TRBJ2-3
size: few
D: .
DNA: TGCAGCGTGAGGACCAAGTACACAGATACGCAGTATTTT
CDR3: CSVRTKYTDTQYF

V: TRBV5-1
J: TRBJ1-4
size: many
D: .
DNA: TGCGCCAGCAGCTTGGTGGCCAGCTCAACTAATGAAAAACTGTTTTTT
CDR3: CASSLVASSTNEKLFF

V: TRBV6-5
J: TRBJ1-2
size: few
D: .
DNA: TGTGCCAGCACCGATGGGGTTTATGGCTACACCTTC
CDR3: CASTDGVYGYTF

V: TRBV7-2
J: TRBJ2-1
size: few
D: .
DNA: TGTGCCAGCAGCTTAGCTCGGGACTCCTACAATGAGCAGTTCTTC
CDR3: CASSLARDSYNEQFF

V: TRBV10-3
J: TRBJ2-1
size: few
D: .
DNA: TGTGCCATCAGTGGGACGGGGGTTCTCTACAATGAGCAGTTCTTC
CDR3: CAISGTGVLYNEQFF

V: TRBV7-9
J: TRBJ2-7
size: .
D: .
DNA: TGTGCCAGCAGCCCCGGGGGAAACGAGCAGTACTTC
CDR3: CASSPGGNEQYF

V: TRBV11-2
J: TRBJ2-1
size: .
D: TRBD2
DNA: TGTGCCAGCAGCTTCGGAGGCTCCGGGACTAGCGGGCACAATGAGCAGTTCTTC
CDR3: CASSFGGSGTSGHNEQFF

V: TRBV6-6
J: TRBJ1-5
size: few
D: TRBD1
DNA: TGTGCCAGCAGTTACGACGGACAGGGACCTAATCAGCCCCAGCATTTT
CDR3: CASSYDGQGPNQPQHF

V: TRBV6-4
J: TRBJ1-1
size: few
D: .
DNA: TGTGCCAGCAGAGGCCAGGGTGTCTCTGAAGCTTTCTTT
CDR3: CASRGQGVSEAFF

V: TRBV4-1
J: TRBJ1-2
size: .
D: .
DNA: TGCGCCAGCAGCCAAGTTACAGGGAGGATGAACTATGGCTACACCTTC
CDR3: CASSQVTGRMNYGYTF

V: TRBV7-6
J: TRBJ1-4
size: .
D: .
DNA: TGTGCCAGCAGCCCTAGTCGGGGGGCTATGGCTAATGAAAAACTGTTTTTT
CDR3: CASSPSRGAMANEKLFF